Sequencing of this T cell receptor beta chain was carried out in a study of blood T cell repertoires in COVID-19. Germline trimming cut 4 bases from V and 0 bases from J; bases unmatched to any gene: 10. Germline V gene sequence: CDR1 SGHRS, CDR2 YFSETQ. This CDR3 is built from 17 residues. Assay: immunoSEQ multiplex PCR; the TCRdb copy retains only in-frame clones and omits some. The table has tens of thousands of clones, 87% seen once. This sequence originates from a man in his 60s with COVID-19, enrolled during active disease. Sequencing was done on a sample of peripheral blood. The chain employs TRBV5-1 and TRBJ2-3; TRBD2 matches 8 bases. The DNA for the CDR3 is TGCGCCAGCAGCACGGGGAGCCTAGCGGGCAGCACAGATACGCAGTATTTT. Amino acids: CASSTGSLAGSTDTQYF.